This T cell receptor beta chain stems from a study of blood T cell dynamics during melanoma immunotherapy. Across the study: Metastatic melanoma patients received first-line pembrolizumab or nivolumab plus ipilimumab.

CDR1 and CDR2 from the germline V gene are SGHKS and YYEKEE (reference sequence). This CDR3 contains 17 residues. Trimming took 0 bases from V and 0 from J, leaving 12 bases between them. Time point noted: week 3, after first cycle of checkpoint inhibitor. A fixed DNA input of about 320 ng was used per bulk PBMC sample. Libraries were prepared by immunoSEQ multiplex PCR; TCRdb keeps only in-frame clonotypes and omits some of them. The sample carries under 11,000 clones, roughly 87% recorded once. Sample: blood, taken from a patient treated with checkpoint blockade. The receptor comes from a human donor with melanoma. The rearrangement links TRBV5-5 to TRBJ2-2; D not certain. DNA for the CDR3: TGTGCCAGCAGCTTGGCGCCCGGCAGACCGAACACCGGGGAGCTGTTTTTT. Translated: CASSLAPGRPNTGELFF.